This note documents a single TCR beta chain sequence. Per the original data handling: Using reference gene primer amplification, nucleated cell counts were estimated. Sequencing used immunoSEQ multiplex PCR; TCRdb keeps in-frame clones, though not all of them. D and trimming come from the DNA, and the V and J calls and clone size come from that table. The sample consists of 70,000 to 100,000 clones, roughly 72% of them appearing once. This sample is part of a study of blood T cell repertoires in COVID-19. Looking at the study overall: Donors in the United States, Italy and Spain gave samples during acute or convalescent COVID-19. T cells, B-cell-depleted T cells, or PBMCs provided the cDNA or gDNA that served as material.

In germline, CDR1 is MDHEN, CDR2 SYDVKM. This CDR3 is built from 13 residues. With 11 bases removed from V and 2 bases from J, the gap between germline ends came to 15 bases. V and J are TRBV28 and TRBJ1-2; D is possibly TRBD1 (5 bases). The sample was peripheral blood. This receptor was taken from a woman between 55 and 75 years old in a cohort sampled during active or convalescent COVID-19. CDR3 nucleotides: TGTGCCTCACGCGAGGGGAGGAACTATGGCTACACCTTC. Protein product: CASREGRNYGYTF.